This paragraph covers one T cell receptor (beta chain) sequence. The data were taken from a study of blood T cell repertoires in COVID-19. Study as a whole: Sites in the United States, Italy and Spain provided acute and convalescent COVID-19 samples. The cDNA or gDNA used as material had been derived from T cells, B-cell-depleted T cells, or PBMCs.

As handled by the study authors: How many nucleated cells were present was estimated from reference gene primer amplification. The assay was immunoSEQ multiplex PCR, and TCRdb's table has in-frame clones only and misses some. From that table come the V and J calls and clone size; the DNA was used to work out D and trimming. Seen here are more than 7,500 clones, about 90% observed once, and the top ten hold less than 5%. The CDR3 is 13 amino acids. The V gene's germline CDR1 is SNHLY and CDR2 FYNNEI. Trimming cost V 7 bases and J 1 base, with 10 bases left between them. The sequenced material came from peripheral blood. The receptor's source is a woman aged 50 to 60 with active COVID-19. The chain carries TRBV2 and TRBJ1-1; TRBD1 is a possible D gene (6 bases). CDR3 loop: CASTVQGNTEAFF. The CDR3, as DNA: TGTGCCAGCACAGTACAGGGGAACACTGAAGCTTTCTTT.